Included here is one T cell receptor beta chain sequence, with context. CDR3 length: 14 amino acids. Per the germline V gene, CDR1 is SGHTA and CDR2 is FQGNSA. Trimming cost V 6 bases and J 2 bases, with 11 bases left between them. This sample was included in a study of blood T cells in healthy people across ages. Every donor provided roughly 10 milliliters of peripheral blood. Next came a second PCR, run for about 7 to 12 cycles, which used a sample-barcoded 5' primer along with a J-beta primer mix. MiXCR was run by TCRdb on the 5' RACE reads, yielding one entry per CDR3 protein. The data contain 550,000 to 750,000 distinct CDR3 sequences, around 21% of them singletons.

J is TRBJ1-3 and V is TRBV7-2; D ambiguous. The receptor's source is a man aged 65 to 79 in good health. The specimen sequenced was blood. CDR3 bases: TGTGCCAGCAGGCCTGACGGCCCTGGAAACACCATATATTTT. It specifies CASRPDGPGNTIYF.